Listed below are T cell receptor beta chains from one sample, sequenced in a study of blood T cell repertoires in COVID-19. The table came from immunoSEQ multiplex PCR; TCRdb's copy has only in-frame clones and leaves some out. The sample lists about 69,000 clones; about nine tenths were seen once. Specimen: peripheral blood. The receptors come from a woman under 30 with acute or convalescent COVID-19. Each CDR3 is given with its conserved first and last residue. D genes are given only for firm matches. The size entry is marked missing in some rows and otherwise reads once, few, many or a size class.

CDR3nt: TGTGCCAGCAGCTTAGAGCGTGGAAACACCATATATTTT
CDR3aa: CASSLERGNTIYF
v_gene: TRBV7-6
j_gene: TRBJ1-3
d_gene: -
abundance: -

CDR3nt: TGCGCCAGCAGCTTGGAAGGGGACTCCTATAATTCACCCCTCCACTTT
CDR3aa: CASSLEGDSYNSPLHF
v_gene: TRBV5-1
j_gene: TRBJ1-6
d_gene: -
abundance: few

CDR3nt: TGCGCCAGCAGCCCAGGGACTCATAGGCAAGAGACCCAGTACTTC
CDR3aa: CASSPGTHRQETQYF
v_gene: TRBV4-1
j_gene: TRBJ2-5
d_gene: -
abundance: once

CDR3nt: TGTGCCAGCAGCCGCGGGGATTCCAGGGCTGAAGCTTTCTTT
CDR3aa: CASSRGDSRAEAFF
v_gene: TRBV6-2/TRBV6-3
j_gene: TRBJ1-1
d_gene: -
abundance: -

CDR3nt: TGTGCCAGCTCACCAGGACAGGCCCCCACTGAAGCTTTCTTT
CDR3aa: CASSPGQAPTEAFF
v_gene: TRBV18
j_gene: TRBJ1-1
d_gene: TRBD1
abundance: -

CDR3nt: TGTGCCAGCAGCTTAGAGGTCCAGGGGGCAGACTATGGCTACACCTTC
CDR3aa: CASSLEVQGADYGYTF
v_gene: TRBV7-2
j_gene: TRBJ1-2
d_gene: TRBD1
abundance: -

CDR3nt: TGTGCCAGCAGTGAATCCCGGGTAACTGAAGCTTTCTTT
CDR3aa: CASSESRVTEAFF
v_gene: TRBV6-1
j_gene: TRBJ1-1
d_gene: -
abundance: -

CDR3nt: TGCGCCAGCAGAGGGGGTTTGAGAGACAGGGGAAGGGATGAGCAGTTCTTC
CDR3aa: CASRGGLRDRGRDEQFF
v_gene: TRBV10-1
j_gene: TRBJ2-1
d_gene: TRBD1
abundance: -

CDR3nt: TGTGCCTGGACAAGGACAGGGGGCTTGAGAGGCTACACCTTC
CDR3aa: CAWTRTGGLRGYTF
v_gene: TRBV30
j_gene: TRBJ1-2
d_gene: TRBD1
abundance: -

CDR3nt: TGTGCCAGCAGTGTCCACAGGGACTACGAGCAGTACTTC
CDR3aa: CASSVHRDYEQYF
v_gene: TRBV12-3/TRBV12-4
j_gene: TRBJ2-7
d_gene: -
abundance: -

CDR3nt: TGTGCCAGCAGGGAAACAGGGTATACTGAAGCTTTCTTT
CDR3aa: CASRETGYTEAFF
v_gene: TRBV27
j_gene: TRBJ1-1
d_gene: -
abundance: -

CDR3nt: TGTGCCAGCAGTCCAGGACAGGGGGCCAATTCACCCCTCCACTTT
CDR3aa: CASSPGQGANSPLHF
v_gene: TRBV28
j_gene: TRBJ1-6
d_gene: TRBD1
abundance: -

CDR3nt: TGTGCCAGTAGTTCGGGACAGGGGAATAATTCACCCCTCCACTTT
CDR3aa: CASSSGQGNNSPLHF
v_gene: TRBV19
j_gene: TRBJ1-6
d_gene: TRBD1
abundance: -

CDR3nt: TGTGCCAGCAGCGCCAGACAGGGTTCAAAAACCGGGGAGCTGTTTTTT
CDR3aa: CASSARQGSKTGELFF
v_gene: TRBV5-5
j_gene: TRBJ2-2
d_gene: TRBD1
abundance: once

CDR3nt: TGTGCCAGCAGCCAAGGCGCAGGAGGAGGCGAAAAACTGTTTTTT
CDR3aa: CASSQGAGGGEKLFF
v_gene: TRBV3-1/TRBV3-2
j_gene: TRBJ1-4
d_gene: -
abundance: -

CDR3nt: TGTGCCAGTAGTATTTCTAGGAGACGGAAGAACACTGAAGCTTTCTTT
CDR3aa: CASSISRRRKNTEAFF
v_gene: TRBV19
j_gene: TRBJ1-1
d_gene: -
abundance: -

CDR3nt: TGTGCCAGCAGCTCAGGAAGACCCTCCTACAATGAGCAGTTCTTC
CDR3aa: CASSSGRPSYNEQFF
v_gene: TRBV7-9
j_gene: TRBJ2-1
d_gene: -
abundance: -

CDR3nt: TGCGCCAGCAGCTTGGGGTGGGAGGGTGAGCAGTTCTTC
CDR3aa: CASSLGWEGEQFF
v_gene: TRBV5-1
j_gene: TRBJ2-1
d_gene: TRBD2
abundance: -

CDR3nt: TGTGCCAGCAGGTTACTACAGGGGCGTGGAGGCTACACCTTC
CDR3aa: CASRLLQGRGGYTF
v_gene: TRBV2
j_gene: TRBJ1-2
d_gene: TRBD1
abundance: once

CDR3nt: TGCGCCAGCAGCCGGAGTCCCGACGGAGAGAGCTATGGCTACACCTTC
CDR3aa: CASSRSPDGESYGYTF
v_gene: TRBV4-1
j_gene: TRBJ1-2
d_gene: -
abundance: -

CDR3nt: TGTGCCTGGAGTAGTTTGGGCGCCGTCGTAGGTGAGAATGAGCAGTTCTTC
CDR3aa: CAWSSLGAVVGENEQFF
v_gene: TRBV30
j_gene: TRBJ2-1
d_gene: -
abundance: -

CDR3nt: TGCGCCAGCAGCGCACGCTCCGGAGGCACCAACTCCTACGAGCAGTACTTC
CDR3aa: CASSARSGGTNSYEQYF
v_gene: TRBV4-1
j_gene: TRBJ2-7
d_gene: -
abundance: -

CDR3nt: TGTGCCAGCAGCGAACAGGGGGCGAACACTGAAGCTTTCTTT
CDR3aa: CASSEQGANTEAFF
v_gene: TRBV3-1/TRBV3-2
j_gene: TRBJ1-1
d_gene: TRBD1
abundance: -

CDR3nt: TGTGCCAGCAGTTATAGTCTCTCGAACACCGGGGAGCTGTTTTTT
CDR3aa: CASSYSLSNTGELFF
v_gene: TRBV6-2/TRBV6-3
j_gene: TRBJ2-2
d_gene: -
abundance: -

CDR3nt: TGTGCCAGCAGCTCCCCCCCACTAGCGGGACTCTACAATGAGCAGTTCTTC
CDR3aa: CASSSPPLAGLYNEQFF
v_gene: TRBV11-2
j_gene: TRBJ2-1
d_gene: TRBD2
abundance: once

CDR3nt: TGTGCCAGTCGAAAGGACAGGGCATCCGGGGAGCTGTTTTTT
CDR3aa: CASRKDRASGELFF
v_gene: TRBV7-8
j_gene: TRBJ2-2
d_gene: TRBD1
abundance: -

CDR3nt: TGTGCCAGCAGCCCGGACAGGGGGCAGAACGAGCAGTACTTC
CDR3aa: CASSPDRGQNEQYF
v_gene: TRBV3-1/TRBV3-2
j_gene: TRBJ2-7
d_gene: TRBD1
abundance: once

CDR3nt: TGTGCCAGCTCACTAGGGACAGCAATAAACACCGGGGAGCTGTTTTTT
CDR3aa: CASSLGTAINTGELFF
v_gene: TRBV18
j_gene: TRBJ2-2
d_gene: TRBD1
abundance: -

CDR3nt: TGTGCCAGCAGCCTAGGGACTAGCGGGAGACACCAAGAGACCCAGTACTTC
CDR3aa: CASSLGTSGRHQETQYF
v_gene: TRBV7-9
j_gene: TRBJ2-5
d_gene: TRBD2
abundance: -

CDR3nt: TGTGCCAGCAGCGGCTTCCAGGTTGAAAAACTGTTTTTT
CDR3aa: CASSGFQVEKLFF
v_gene: TRBV9
j_gene: TRBJ1-4
d_gene: -
abundance: -

CDR3nt: TGTGCCAGCGCGGCTAGCTCCTATAATTCACCCCTCCACTTT
CDR3aa: CASAASSYNSPLHF
v_gene: TRBV6-6
j_gene: TRBJ1-6
d_gene: -
abundance: -

CDR3nt: TGCAGCGTGGCGACTAGCTACAATGAGCAGTTCTTC
CDR3aa: CSVATSYNEQFF
v_gene: TRBV29-1
j_gene: TRBJ2-1
d_gene: -
abundance: -

CDR3nt: TGTGCCACCAGCAGAGGCGGGACAGGGTACACTGAAGCTTTCTTT
CDR3aa: CATSRGGTGYTEAFF
v_gene: TRBV15
j_gene: TRBJ1-1
d_gene: TRBD1
abundance: -

CDR3nt: TGTGCCAGCAGGACGACAGGGGCAGGGGAGCCCCAGCATTTT
CDR3aa: CASRTTGAGEPQHF
v_gene: TRBV2
j_gene: TRBJ1-5
d_gene: TRBD1
abundance: -

CDR3nt: TGTGCCAGCCGACACTCGGGACTAGCGGGGTTCTACAATGAGCAGTTCTTC
CDR3aa: CASRHSGLAGFYNEQFF
v_gene: TRBV27
j_gene: TRBJ2-1
d_gene: TRBD2
abundance: -

CDR3nt: TGTGCCAGCAGCGTAGGGGGCGAGTCATACGAGCAGTACTTC
CDR3aa: CASSVGGESYEQYF
v_gene: TRBV9
j_gene: TRBJ2-7
d_gene: -
abundance: -

CDR3nt: TGCAGCGTTGGGGGGGGCGATGAGAACTATGGCTACACCTTC
CDR3aa: CSVGGGDENYGYTF
v_gene: TRBV29-1
j_gene: TRBJ1-2
d_gene: -
abundance: few

CDR3nt: TGCAGCGTTGCCGGGACAGTTACCTACGAGCAGTACTTC
CDR3aa: CSVAGTVTYEQYF
v_gene: TRBV29-1
j_gene: TRBJ2-7
d_gene: TRBD1
abundance: -

CDR3nt: TGCGCCAGCAGCTTAGGGGGAACGGAATCCTACGAGCAGTACTTC
CDR3aa: CASSLGGTESYEQYF
v_gene: TRBV5-1
j_gene: TRBJ2-7
d_gene: -
abundance: -

CDR3nt: TGCGCCAGCAGCCAAGCCCCCGGGACAGGGTCCTACGAGCAGTACTTC
CDR3aa: CASSQAPGTGSYEQYF
v_gene: TRBV4-1
j_gene: TRBJ2-7
d_gene: TRBD1
abundance: -

CDR3nt: TGTGCCAGCAGTTTGGGGCCCGGGACAGGGCGCTCACCCCTCCACTTT
CDR3aa: CASSLGPGTGRSPLHF
v_gene: TRBV28
j_gene: TRBJ1-6
d_gene: TRBD1
abundance: -

CDR3nt: TGTGCCAGCGGGGGGCTAGCGGGAAAAGAGACCCAGTACTTC
CDR3aa: CASGGLAGKETQYF
v_gene: TRBV6-5
j_gene: TRBJ2-5
d_gene: TRBD2
abundance: once

CDR3nt: TGTGCCAGCAGACAGGACTATGGCTACACCTTC
CDR3aa: CASRQDYGYTF
v_gene: TRBV6-5
j_gene: TRBJ1-2
d_gene: -
abundance: -

CDR3nt: TGTGCCAGCAGCCAAGATTTGGCTAGCGGGAGGCCCGGGGAGCTGTTTTTT
CDR3aa: CASSQDLASGRPGELFF
v_gene: TRBV14
j_gene: TRBJ2-2
d_gene: TRBD2
abundance: -

CDR3nt: TGTGCCACCAGTGGTAGACAGGGGAGCAGTAGATACGAGCAGTACTTC
CDR3aa: CATSGRQGSSRYEQYF
v_gene: TRBV24-1
j_gene: TRBJ2-7
d_gene: TRBD1
abundance: -

CDR3nt: TGTGCCAGCTCACCACCGGGGACAGGGAGGAACATTCAGTACTTC
CDR3aa: CASSPPGTGRNIQYF
v_gene: TRBV18
j_gene: TRBJ2-4
d_gene: TRBD1
abundance: -

CDR3nt: TGTGCCAGCAGGTCCGCAGGGACAGGGTTTTCCCAGACCCAGCATTTT
CDR3aa: CASRSAGTGFSQTQHF
v_gene: TRBV28
j_gene: TRBJ1-5
d_gene: TRBD1
abundance: few

CDR3nt: TGTGCCAGCAGCTTAGGGGCAGGGCCCTCGGATGAGCAGTTCTTC
CDR3aa: CASSLGAGPSDEQFF
v_gene: TRBV7-9
j_gene: TRBJ2-1
d_gene: -
abundance: -

CDR3nt: TGTGCCACCAGTGATCGACAGGGGCGTGCTTTCTTT
CDR3aa: CATSDRQGRAFF
v_gene: TRBV24-1
j_gene: TRBJ1-1
d_gene: TRBD1
abundance: once

CDR3nt: TGCGCCAGCAGCCGGGACAGGAACACTGAAGCTTTCTTT
CDR3aa: CASSRDRNTEAFF
v_gene: TRBV5-1
j_gene: TRBJ1-1
d_gene: TRBD1
abundance: -

CDR3nt: TGTGCCAGCTCACCAACGCCAGACAGGGTCGGCTACACCTTC
CDR3aa: CASSPTPDRVGYTF
v_gene: TRBV18
j_gene: TRBJ1-2
d_gene: TRBD1
abundance: -

CDR3nt: TGTGCCAGCAGCCCCGGAGAACCGTCCTACAATGAGCAGTTCTTC
CDR3aa: CASSPGEPSYNEQFF
v_gene: TRBV3-1/TRBV3-2
j_gene: TRBJ2-1
d_gene: -
abundance: -

CDR3nt: TGTGCCAGCAGTGTGGGCAGGCCCTCCACAGATACGCAGTATTTT
CDR3aa: CASSVGRPSTDTQYF
v_gene: TRBV2
j_gene: TRBJ2-3
d_gene: -
abundance: -

CDR3nt: TGTGCCAGCAGCCCTGGATTCGAGGGGGCCTACAATGAGCAGTTCTTC
CDR3aa: CASSPGFEGAYNEQFF
v_gene: TRBV7-9
j_gene: TRBJ2-1
d_gene: -
abundance: -

CDR3nt: TGTGCCAGCAGTGAAACAGGGGGCTTTGGAAACACCATATATTTT
CDR3aa: CASSETGGFGNTIYF
v_gene: TRBV6-1
j_gene: TRBJ1-3
d_gene: TRBD1
abundance: few

CDR3nt: TGTGCCTGGAGTGCACTACTAGCGGGAACGTACGAGCAGTACTTC
CDR3aa: CAWSALLAGTYEQYF
v_gene: TRBV30
j_gene: TRBJ2-7
d_gene: TRBD2
abundance: -

CDR3nt: TGCAGCGTTGATTCAGGGGTCAGTGGCTACACCTTC
CDR3aa: CSVDSGVSGYTF
v_gene: TRBV29-1
j_gene: TRBJ1-2
d_gene: -
abundance: -